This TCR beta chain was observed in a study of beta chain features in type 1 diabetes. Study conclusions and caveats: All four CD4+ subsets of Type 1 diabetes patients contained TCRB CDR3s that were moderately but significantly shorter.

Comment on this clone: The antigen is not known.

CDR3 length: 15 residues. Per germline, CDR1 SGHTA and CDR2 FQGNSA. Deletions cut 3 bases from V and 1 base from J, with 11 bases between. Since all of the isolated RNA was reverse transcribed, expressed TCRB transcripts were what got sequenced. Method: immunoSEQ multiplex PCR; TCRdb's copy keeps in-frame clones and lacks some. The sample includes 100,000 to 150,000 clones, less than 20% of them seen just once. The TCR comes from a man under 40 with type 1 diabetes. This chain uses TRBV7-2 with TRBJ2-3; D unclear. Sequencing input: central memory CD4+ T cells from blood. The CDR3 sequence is CASSLMVFGTDTQYF. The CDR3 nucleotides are TGTGCCAGCAGCTTGATGGTGTTCGGCACAGATACGCAGTATTTT.